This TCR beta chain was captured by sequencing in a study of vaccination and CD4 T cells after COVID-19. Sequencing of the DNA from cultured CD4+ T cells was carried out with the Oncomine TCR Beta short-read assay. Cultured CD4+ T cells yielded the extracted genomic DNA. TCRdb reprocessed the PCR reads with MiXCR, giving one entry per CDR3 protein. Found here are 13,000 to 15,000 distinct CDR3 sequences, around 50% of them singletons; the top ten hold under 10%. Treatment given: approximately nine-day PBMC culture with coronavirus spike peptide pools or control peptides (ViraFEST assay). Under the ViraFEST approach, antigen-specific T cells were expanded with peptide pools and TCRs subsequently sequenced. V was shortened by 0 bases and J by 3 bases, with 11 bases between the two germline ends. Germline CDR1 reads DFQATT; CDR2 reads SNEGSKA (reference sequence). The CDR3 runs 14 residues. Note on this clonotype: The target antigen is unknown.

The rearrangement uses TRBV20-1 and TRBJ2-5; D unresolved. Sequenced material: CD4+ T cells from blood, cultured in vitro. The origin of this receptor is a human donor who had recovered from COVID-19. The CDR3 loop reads CSARDPKGKETQYF. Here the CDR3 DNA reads TGCAGTGCTAGAGATCCGAAGGGAAAAGAGACCCAGTACTTC.